This TCR beta chain was captured in a study of OX40 agonist ivuxolimab in advanced cancers. Study overall: Across the patients, intravenous ivuxolimab was delivered every 2 weeks at 0.01 to 10 mg/kg. People in dose escalation had one of these cancers: hepatocellular carcinoma, melanoma, renal cell or head and neck cancer.

CDR3 length: 12 amino acids. Germline CDR1 SGDLS, CDR2 YYNGEE. Trimming shortened V by 4 bases and J by 5 bases, and 9 bases separated the two germline ends. Study-level findings and limits: Certain nonresponders likewise exhibited a low normalized T-cell clonal expansion. Expanded clones belonging to CD8+ T cells outnumbered, on average, those of CD4+.

Sequenced by immunoSEQ multiplex PCR; TCRdb stores in-frame clones only, minus some. The data contain more than 60,000 clones, about 88% of them singletons. As for this clone: Its specificity is unknown.

The rearrangement uses TRBV9 and TRBJ1-2; D remains ambiguous. The source material was CD4+ or CD8+ T cells sorted from blood, sampled in a trial of the OX40 agonist ivuxolimab. The sequence derives from an adult with an advanced solid tumor such as melanoma, head and neck, liver or kidney cancer. CDR3 protein: CASSRNLYGYTF. The CDR3 DNA is TGTGCCAGCAGCCGGAACCTGTATGGCTACACCTTC.